This TCR beta chain was obtained from a study of blood T cell repertoires in COVID-19 (dated by TCRdb to about 2020). Regarding the research as a whole: Samples from collaborators originated in the United States, Italy and Spain and spanned both the acute and convalescent phases of COVID-19. The material from the prospective study consisted of cDNA or gDNA derived from T cells, B-cell-depleted T cells, or PBMCs. Subjects who had been exposed to COVID-19, were actively infected with it, or had recovered from it provided the deeply sampled blood TCRbeta repertoires that made up the dataset. A freely available public database, intended as a resource for researchers studying the immune response to SARS-CoV-2, is where the repertoires were released. Samples came from the ongoing ImmuneRACE study (first 160 participants) plus 1,254 subjects from 6 global collaborators. Nearly every sample came with metadata listing a de-identified subject ID, COVID-19 status, age in years and sex. Where available, HLA class I and class II types were taken from metadata supplied by the sample provider and were not determined by assay-based typing.

The junction carries 9 bases between V and J, which are trimmed by 7 bases and 5 bases respectively. There are 11 amino acids in the CDR3, from cysteine to phenylalanine inclusive. The read is trimmed to its CDR3 DNA, 33 bases read in frame from base 1. From the germline V gene, CDR1 is MDHEN and CDR2 is SYDVKM. In the case of this clone: The antigen it recognizes is unknown. One base away there is no much larger clone; base qualities are not given.

TCRbeta CDR3 regions were amplified from genomic DNA by means of the immunoSEQ Assay, a bias-controlled multiplex PCR. Under the source paper's analysis protocol: The number of nucleated cells in each sample was estimated by amplification of reference gene primers within the assay. To quantify the absolute abundance of each unique TCRbeta CDR3 rearrangement, sequence reads were collapsed and filtered. Productive Simpson clonality was computed per sample as the square root of Simpson's diversity index over productive rearrangements. TCRdb took over this immuneACCESS table, retaining in-frame rearrangements with V and J assigned. Such tables are incomplete; in checked studies, under half of the missing clones stem from an unresolved V gene, and the remainder is unexplained. Clone size and V and J calls were adopted from that table, with D and trimming inferred from the DNA. Counted in this sample were roughly 250,000 clones; roughly 89% of them appeared once. Over 1.5% of the sample is taken by the ten largest.

A second Seattle source provided samples from volunteer blood donors who had recovered from COVID-19. Each collaborating institution followed its own protocols to collect whole blood in K2EDTA tubes. For TCRbeta analysis, collaborators shipped samples in one of three forms: frozen whole blood, isolated PBMCs, or DNA extracted from either of those sample types. What the authors observed across the whole study: The quantity of clinical and demographic metadata differed by source and by participant and was supplied without curation.

The receptor was isolated from a woman in her thirties or forties who had recovered from COVID-19. The chain uses TRBV28 and TRBJ2-7, with the identity of the D gene unclear. Sequencing was done on a sample of peripheral blood. This receptor has the CDR3 CASNRVDEQYF. The sequenced DNA is TGTGCCAGCAATCGGGTGGACGAGCAGTACTTC.